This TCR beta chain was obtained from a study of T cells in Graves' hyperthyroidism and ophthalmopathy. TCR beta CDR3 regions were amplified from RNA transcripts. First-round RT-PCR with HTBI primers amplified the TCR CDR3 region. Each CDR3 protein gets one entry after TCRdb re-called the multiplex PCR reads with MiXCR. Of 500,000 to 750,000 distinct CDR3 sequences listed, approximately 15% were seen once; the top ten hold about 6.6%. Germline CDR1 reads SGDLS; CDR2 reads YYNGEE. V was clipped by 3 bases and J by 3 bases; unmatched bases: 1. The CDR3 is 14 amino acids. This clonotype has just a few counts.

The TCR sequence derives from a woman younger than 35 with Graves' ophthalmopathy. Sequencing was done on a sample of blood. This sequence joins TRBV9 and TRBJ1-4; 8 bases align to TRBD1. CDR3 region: CASSGTGSNEKLFF. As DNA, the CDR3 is TGTGCCAGCAGCGGGACAGGGTCTAATGAAAAACTGTTTTTT.